What follows are 13 T cell receptor beta chains derived from one specimen sequenced in a study of shared clonotypes between healthy human individuals. Using immunoSEQ multiplex PCR, the repertoire was profiled, and TCRdb retains in-frame clones only, with some absent. The data hold roughly 550,000 clones, with nearly 97% observed a single time. Cells designated naive CD8 were CD45RO-negative and were positively selected for CCR7, with terminally differentiated effector memory CD45RA+ cells excluded. Sequencing was performed on naive CD8+ T cells sorted from blood. These receptors were obtained from a woman in her twenties or thirties in good health.

V is TRBV28 and J is TRBJ2-5; 7 bases line up with TRBD2. CDR1 MDHEN and CDR2 SYDVKM come from the germline V gene. This CDR3 contains 14 residues. The ends lost 5 bases at V and 4 bases at J; junction bases unmatched: 7. The CDR3 coding sequence is TGTGCCAGCAGTCAACGACTAGCAGGAGAGACCCAGTACTTC. Its protein is CASSQRLAGETQYF.

This chain joins TRBV7-9 and TRBJ2-5, with D perhaps given as TRBD1 or TRBD2 (5 bases each). The J call may be mistaken, given a closer DNA end match to TRBJ2-7. Germline V gene sequence: CDR1 SEHNR, CDR2 FQNEAQ (reference sequence). The CDR3 runs 14 residues. CDR3 DNA: TGTGCCAGCAGCCCCCGCTTGGGGGTCTACGAGCAGTACTTC. Protein: CASSPRLGVYEQYF.

V usage is TRBV15 and J usage is TRBJ1-6; D gene uncertain. CDR3 length: 18 residues. Germline-derived CDR1 and CDR2 are LNHNV and YYDKDF (reference sequence). V lost 4 bases and J lost 3, with 19 bases in between. CDR3 in amino acids: CATSTFGEGQDYNSPLHF. The DNA for the CDR3 is TGTGCCACCAGCACCTTTGGGGAGGGCCAGGACTATAATTCACCCCTCCACTTT.

The rearrangement links TRBV29-1 to TRBJ2-7; D gene uncertain. The V end was cut by 1 base, the J end by 4 bases, with 11 bases between. In germline, CDR1 is SQVTM, CDR2 ANQGSEA. The CDR3 loop spans 13 amino acids. The CDR3 bases are TGCAGCGTTGAAGGGACGGCTGATTACGAGCAGTACTTC. Translating it yields CSVEGTADYEQYF.

This chain links TRBV7-8 with TRBJ1-5; 9 bases line up with TRBD1. The germline V gene encodes CDR1 SGHVS and CDR2 FQNEAQ. The CDR3 contains 16 residues. The V gene end was trimmed by 3 bases and the J gene end by 0 bases; junction bases not matched to a gene: 3. CDR3 DNA sequence: TGTGCCAGCAGCTTGGACAGGGGACTTAGCAATCAGCCCCAGCATTTT. This translates into CASSLDRGLSNQPQHF.

Concerning this clone itself: Distinct nucleotide sequences in the sample also encode this CDR3. The J gene is TRBJ1-2, the V gene TRBV9; TRBD1 agrees at 7 bases. J lost 4 bases, V lost 0 bases, and 3 bases had no gene match. This CDR3 has 14 residues. Germline-derived CDR1 and CDR2 are SGDLS and YYNGEE. As DNA, the CDR3 is TGTGCCAGCAGCGTAGGACAGGGCGGCTATGGCTACACCTTC. Protein sequence: CASSVGQGGYGYTF.

The CDR3 loop reads CASSLAQGWDTQYF. The CDR3 nucleotides are TGTGCCAGCAGCTTGGCTCAGGGCTGGGATACGCAGTATTTT. The chain carries TRBV5-6 and TRBJ2-3; the D gene is possibly TRBD1 (5 bases). V was shortened by 0 bases and J by 6 bases, with 11 bases between the two germline ends. Germline lookup yields CDR1 SGHDT and CDR2 YYEEEE. The CDR3 has 14 residues.

Details on this clone: Distinct nucleotide sequences in the sample also encode this CDR3. The rearrangement uses TRBV28 and TRBJ1-5; no clear D. Germline loops: CDR1 MDHEN, CDR2 SYDVKM. Trimming cost V 3 bases and J 6 bases, with 3 bases left between them. This CDR3 has 11 amino acids. The CDR3, as DNA: TGTGCCAGCAGTTTCAGTCAGCCCCAGCATTTT. Translated: CASSFSQPQHF. The variable domain in full, completed from reference TRBV28 and TRBJ1-5, reads DVKVTQSSRYLVKRTGEKVFLECVQDMDHENMFWYRQDPGLGLRLIYFSYDVKMKEKGDIPEGYSVSREKKERFSLILESASTNQTSMYLCASSFSQPQHFGDGTRLSIL.

V is TRBV5-6 and J is TRBJ2-7, with D tentatively TRBD1 (5 bases). The CDR3 consists of 14 residues. Germline V lookup: CDR1 SGHDT, CDR2 YYEEEE. With 0 bases removed from V and 4 bases from J, the gap between germline ends came to 11 bases. The CDR3 region is CASSLEQDPYEQYF. In nucleotides, the CDR3 is TGTGCCAGCAGCTTGGAACAGGACCCTTACGAGCAGTACTTC.

The V call is TRBV11-2, the J call TRBJ2-7; D is possibly TRBD1 (6 bases). The CDR3 runs 14 residues. Germline lookup yields CDR1 SGHAT and CDR2 FQNNGV. V lost 4 bases and J lost 2, with 12 bases in between. The CDR3 DNA reads as TGTGCCAGCAGCTCTACAGGGCTAGCCTACGAGCAGTACTTC. Translating it yields CASSSTGLAYEQYF. Together with reference TRBV11-2 and TRBJ2-7, the CDR3 gives the full variable domain: EAGVAQSPRYKIIEKRQSVAFWCNPISGHATLYWYQQILGQGPKLLIQFQNNGVVDDSQLPKDRFSAERLKGVDSTLKIQPAKLEDSAVYLCASSSTGLAYEQYFGPGTRLTVT.

On this clone: A much larger clone sits a single nucleotide away, making a read error possible. The rearrangement links TRBV13 to TRBJ2-5, with unresolved D. Germline V gives CDR1 PRHDT, CDR2 FYEKMQ (reference sequence). The CDR3 spans 13 residues. Trimming removed 1 base at V and 1 base at J, with 4 bases between. The CDR3 sequence is CASSLEAQETQYF. CDR3 bases: TGTGCCAGCAGCTTAGAGGCCCAAGAGACCCAGTACTTC.

V and J are TRBV5-6 and TRBJ2-1; tentatively, D is TRBD2 (6 bases). The CDR3 contains 15 residues. V lost 0 bases, J lost 8 bases, and 15 bases lay in between. Germline V gene sequence: CDR1 SGHDT, CDR2 YYEEEE. The CDR3: CASSLGTSIYDEQFF. Written as DNA, the CDR3 is TGTGCCAGCAGCTTGGGAACTAGCATTTACGATGAGCAGTTCTTC.

This chain uses TRBV27 with TRBJ1-5, with a tentative D call TRBD1 (5 bases). V shed 2 bases and J shed 7 bases, with 15 bases lying between them. The CDR3 loop spans 15 amino acids. Germline CDR1 is MNHEY and CDR2 is SMNVEV (reference sequence). CDR3 amino acids: CASSLAGSVGQPQHF. The CDR3 DNA sequence: TGTGCCAGCAGTTTAGCAGGGAGTGTGGGACAGCCCCAGCATTTT.